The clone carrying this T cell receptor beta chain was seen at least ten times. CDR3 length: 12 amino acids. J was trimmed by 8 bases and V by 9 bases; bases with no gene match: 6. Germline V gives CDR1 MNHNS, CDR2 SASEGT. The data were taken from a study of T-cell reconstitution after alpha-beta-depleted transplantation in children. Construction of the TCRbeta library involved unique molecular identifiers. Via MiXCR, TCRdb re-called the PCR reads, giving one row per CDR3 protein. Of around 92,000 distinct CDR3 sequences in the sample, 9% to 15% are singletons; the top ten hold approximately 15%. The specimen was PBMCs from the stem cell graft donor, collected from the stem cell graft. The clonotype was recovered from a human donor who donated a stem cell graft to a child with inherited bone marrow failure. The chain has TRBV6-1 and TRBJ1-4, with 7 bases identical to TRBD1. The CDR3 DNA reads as TGTGCCAGTGGAGACAGGGACGAAAAACTGTTTTTT. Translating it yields CASGDRDEKLFF.